The source of this T cell receptor (beta chain) is a study of neurological immune-mediated disorders. This clonotype was seen ten or more times. The junction had 2 bases not matched to a gene; V was cut back by 4 bases and J by 3 bases. Germline V gene lookup returns CDR1 MDHEN and CDR2 SYDVKM. The CDR3 loop spans 14 amino acids. TCRdb independently ran MiXCR on the 5' RACE reads; one entry per CDR3 protein. The sample has 50,000 or so distinct CDR3 sequences, roughly 10% seen once. Individuals who volunteered at a blood bank located in Maryland, USA, made up the group of healthy controls. Unsorted libraries were derived from 2 million PBMCs stored at -80 C.

The clonotype comes from a man in his sixties in good health. The chain combines TRBV28 with TRBJ2-3, with TRBD1 identical over 9 bases. The sample taken for sequencing was PBMCs. This CDR3 reads CASSSGQGTDTQYF. Here the CDR3 DNA reads TGTGCCAGCAGTTCCGGACAGGGGACAGATACGCAGTATTTT.